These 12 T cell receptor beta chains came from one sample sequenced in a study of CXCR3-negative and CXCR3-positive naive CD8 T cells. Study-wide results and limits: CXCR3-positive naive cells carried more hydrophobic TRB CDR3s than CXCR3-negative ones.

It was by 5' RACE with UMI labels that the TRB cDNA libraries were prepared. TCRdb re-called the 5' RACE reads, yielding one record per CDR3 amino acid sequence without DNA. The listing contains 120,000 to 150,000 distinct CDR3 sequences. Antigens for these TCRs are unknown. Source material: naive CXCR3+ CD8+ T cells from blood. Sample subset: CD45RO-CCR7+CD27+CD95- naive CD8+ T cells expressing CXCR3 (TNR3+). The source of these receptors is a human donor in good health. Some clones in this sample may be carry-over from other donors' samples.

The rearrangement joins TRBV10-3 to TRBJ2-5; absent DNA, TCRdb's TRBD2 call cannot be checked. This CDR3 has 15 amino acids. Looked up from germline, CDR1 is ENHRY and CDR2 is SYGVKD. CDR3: CAISQVGGVQETQYF.

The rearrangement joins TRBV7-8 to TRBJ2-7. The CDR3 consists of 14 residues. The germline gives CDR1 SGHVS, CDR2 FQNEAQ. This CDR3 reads CASSLARGSYEQYF.

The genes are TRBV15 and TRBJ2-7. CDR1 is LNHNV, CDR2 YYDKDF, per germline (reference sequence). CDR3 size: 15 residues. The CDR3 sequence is CATSTLASSSYEQYF.

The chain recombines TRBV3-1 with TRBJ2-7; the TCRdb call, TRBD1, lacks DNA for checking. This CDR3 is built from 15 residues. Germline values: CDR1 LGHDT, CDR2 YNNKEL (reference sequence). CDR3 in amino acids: CASSHRDLSSYEQYF.

CDR3 sequence: CAINDEGYYGYTF. The V and J genes are TRBV10-3 and TRBJ1-2. Germline CDR1 ENHRY, CDR2 SYGVKD. The CDR3 length is 13 residues.

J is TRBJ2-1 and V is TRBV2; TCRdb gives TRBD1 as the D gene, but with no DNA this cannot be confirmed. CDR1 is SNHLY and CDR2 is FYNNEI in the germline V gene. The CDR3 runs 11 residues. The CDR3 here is CASSEEGQPVF.

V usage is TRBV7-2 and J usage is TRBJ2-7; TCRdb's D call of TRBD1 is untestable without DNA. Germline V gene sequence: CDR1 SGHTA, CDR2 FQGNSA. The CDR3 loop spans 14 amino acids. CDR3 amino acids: CASSFIGQGYEQYF.

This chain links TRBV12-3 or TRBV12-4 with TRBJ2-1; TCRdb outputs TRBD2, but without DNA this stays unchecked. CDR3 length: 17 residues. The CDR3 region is CASSSPRGLADSNEQFF.

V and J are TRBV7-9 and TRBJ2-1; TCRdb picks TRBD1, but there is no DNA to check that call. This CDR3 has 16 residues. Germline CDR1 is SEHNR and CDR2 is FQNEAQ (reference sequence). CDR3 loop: CASSYAGGGTFNEQFF.

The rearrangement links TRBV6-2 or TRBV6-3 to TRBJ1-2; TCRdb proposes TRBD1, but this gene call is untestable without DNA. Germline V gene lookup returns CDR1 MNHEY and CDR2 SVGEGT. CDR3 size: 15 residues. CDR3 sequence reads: CASSYEGQPNYGYTF.

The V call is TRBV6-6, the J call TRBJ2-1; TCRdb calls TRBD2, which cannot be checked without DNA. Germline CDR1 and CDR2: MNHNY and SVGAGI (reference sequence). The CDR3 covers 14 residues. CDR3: CALKSGRDVNEQFF.

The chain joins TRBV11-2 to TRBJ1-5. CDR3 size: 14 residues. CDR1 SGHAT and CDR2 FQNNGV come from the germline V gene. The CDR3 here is CASSLGQDNQPQHF.